This record covers a single T cell receptor beta chain. CDR3 size: 13 residues. CDR1 is DFQATT and CDR2 is SNEGSKA in the germline V gene (reference sequence). V dropped 5 bases and J dropped 6; count of bases not matched to a gene: 5. Sample-barcoded 5' priming and a J-beta primer mix drove a second PCR of about 7 to 11 cycles. MiXCR, run by TCRdb on the 5' RACE reads, gives a single entry per CDR3 protein. The repertoire has roughly 1.7 million distinct CDR3 sequences, about 35% of them found once; the top ten carry 11%. This specimen comes from a study of blood T cells in healthy people across ages.

The chain uses TRBV20-1 and TRBJ2-5, with 11 nucleotides matching TRBD2. This clonotype was obtained from a woman aged 30 to 39 in good health. The sequenced material came from blood. CDR3 nucleotide sequence: TGCAGTGCTCATAGCGGGGGGGCCCAGACCCAGTACTTC. Its protein product is CSAHSGGAQTQYF.